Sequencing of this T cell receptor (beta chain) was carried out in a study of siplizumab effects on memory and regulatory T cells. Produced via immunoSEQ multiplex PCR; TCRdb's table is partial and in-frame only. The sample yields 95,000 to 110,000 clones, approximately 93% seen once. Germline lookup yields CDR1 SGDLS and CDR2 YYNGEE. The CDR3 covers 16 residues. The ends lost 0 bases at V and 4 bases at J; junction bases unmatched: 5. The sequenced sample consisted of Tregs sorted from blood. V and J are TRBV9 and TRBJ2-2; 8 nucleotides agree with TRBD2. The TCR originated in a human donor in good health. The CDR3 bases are TGTGCCAGCAGCGTAGAAGCGGGAGTGGTCACCGGGGAGCTGTTTTTT. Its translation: CASSVEAGVVTGELFF.